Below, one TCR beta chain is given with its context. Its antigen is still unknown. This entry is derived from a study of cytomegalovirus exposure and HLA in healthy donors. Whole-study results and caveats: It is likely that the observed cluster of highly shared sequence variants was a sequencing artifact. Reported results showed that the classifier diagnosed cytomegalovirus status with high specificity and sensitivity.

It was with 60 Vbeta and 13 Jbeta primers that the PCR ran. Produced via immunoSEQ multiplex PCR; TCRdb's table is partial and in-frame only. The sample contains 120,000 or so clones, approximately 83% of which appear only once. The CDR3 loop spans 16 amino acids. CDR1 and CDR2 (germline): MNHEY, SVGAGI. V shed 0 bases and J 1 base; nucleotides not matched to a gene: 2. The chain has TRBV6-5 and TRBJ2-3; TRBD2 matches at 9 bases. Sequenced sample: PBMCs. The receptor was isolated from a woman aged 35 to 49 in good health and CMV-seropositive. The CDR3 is CASSYSGGRGTDTQYF. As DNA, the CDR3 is TGTGCCAGCAGTTACTCTGGCGGGAGGGGCACAGATACGCAGTATTTT.